These 26 T cell receptor beta chains originate from one sample sequenced in a study of shared clonotypes between healthy human individuals (dated by TCRdb to about 2020). Libraries came from the immunoSEQ multiplex PCR assay. Imported from immuneACCESS, the table was reduced by TCRdb to in-frame sequences with V and J called. These copies leave out some clones; in studies compared against another copy, an unresolved V gene accounts for under half, and the cause of the remainder is not known. This sample comprises more than 500,000 clones, around 95% of them detected only once. The top ten clones comprise 0.064% of the sample. Sequenced sample: naive CD4+ T cells sorted from blood. In the paper's terms, the cell subset or site label means: CD45RA+ positively selected. Receptors were obtained from a woman in her 30s in good health.

This chain links TRBV28 with TRBJ1-2, with D possibly TRBD1 on 6 matching bases. CDR1 is MDHEN, CDR2 SYDVKM, per germline. This CDR3 comprises 14 residues. Between the trimmed V and J ends, which lost 6 bases and 4 bases, there was a span of 15 bases. The CDR3 region has the DNA TGTGCCAGCAGCCTTCGGGGGGCCGGCTATGGCTACACCTTC. It translates to CASSLRGAGYGYTF.

The chain couples TRBV11-2 to TRBJ2-1, with D unresolved. The CDR3 has 18 amino acids. Trimming pared 2 bases from V and 4 bases from J, leaving 21 bases between. Germline V lookup: CDR1 SGHAT, CDR2 FQNNGV. The CDR3 coding sequence is TGTGCCAGCAGCTTATCTCCCACGGCAGCCGACCTTTACAATGAGCAGTTCTTC. This encodes CASSLSPTAADLYNEQFF.

This clone came up a few times. The chain uses TRBV11-2 and TRBJ2-7; D is unclear. V was trimmed by 0 bases and J by 5 bases, leaving 5 bases between them. CDR3 length equals 12 residues. The germline gives CDR1 SGHAT, CDR2 FQNNGV. The CDR3 protein is CASSLDRDEQYF. As DNA, the CDR3 is TGTGCCAGCAGCTTAGATCGGGACGAGCAGTACTTC.

This clone was seen a single time. The chain uses TRBV15 and TRBJ2-7, with TRBD2 as a possible D gene (6 bases). The V gene's germline CDR1 is LNHNV and CDR2 YYDKDF (reference sequence). Trimming cost V 0 bases and J 2 bases, with 11 bases left between them. The CDR3 covers 15 residues. CDR3 protein: CATSREAGPAYEQYF. The CDR3 DNA is TGTGCCACCAGCAGAGAGGCGGGACCCGCCTACGAGCAGTACTTC.

This chain joins TRBV9 and TRBJ1-6; unclear D gene. Germline lookup yields CDR1 SGDLS and CDR2 YYNGEE. V was cut by 0 bases and J by 10 bases, with 17 bases left in between. This CDR3 has 16 residues. The CDR3 region is CASSVGEGVQQSPLHF. Here the CDR3 DNA reads TGTGCCAGCAGCGTAGGGGAGGGCGTGCAGCAGTCACCCCTCCACTTT.

This chain uses TRBV2 with TRBJ2-1, with 9 bases lining up with TRBD2. The V and J ends lost 7 bases and 5 bases, in that order; junction bases with no gene match: 12. CDR1 SNHLY and CDR2 FYNNEI come from the germline V gene. CDR3 length: 16 amino acids. DNA of the CDR3: TGTGCCAGCACCCTAGGGCGGCCTAGCGGGAACAATGAGCAGTTCTTC. Protein: CASTLGRPSGNNEQFF.

The rearrangement uses TRBV9 and TRBJ2-1; 7 nucleotides match TRBD2. V trimming: 6 bases; J trimming: 8 bases; junction bases outside the gene matches: 17. CDR3 length: 16 amino acids. From germline, CDR1 is SGDLS and CDR2 YYNGEE. The CDR3, as DNA: TGTGCCAGCACAAGAGCGGGGAGGTGGCGGCTGGATGAGCAGTTCTTC. It encodes CASTRAGRWRLDEQFF.

This chain joins TRBV27 and TRBJ2-3, with D possibly being TRBD2 (5 bases). Germline CDR1 is MNHEY and CDR2 is SMNVEV (reference sequence). The CDR3 is made up of 14 amino acids. V lost 3 bases, J lost 4 bases, and 11 bases lay in between. The CDR3 sequence is CASSFLARPDTQYF. The CDR3 coding sequence is TGTGCCAGCAGTTTTTTAGCGAGGCCAGATACGCAGTATTTT.

The chain joins TRBV27 to TRBJ2-2, with 7 nucleotides matching TRBD1. Germline V gives CDR1 MNHEY, CDR2 SMNVEV (reference sequence). The ends lost 6 bases at V and 4 bases at J; junction bases unmatched: 5. The length of the CDR3 is 14 residues. The CDR3 DNA sequence: TGTGCCAGCAGACTACAGGGGAGCACCGGGGAGCTGTTTTTT. Translation gives CASRLQGSTGELFF.

The chain employs TRBV28 and TRBJ2-7; 7 bases map to TRBD2. The CDR3 runs to 16 residues. The V gene's germline CDR1 is MDHEN and CDR2 SYDVKM. Losses at the gene ends were 4 bases for V and 3 bases for J; bases not matched to a gene: 12. The DNA of the CDR3 is TGTGCCAGCAGTTCCCTGGGGGGGACGCGCGTCTACGAGCAGTACTTC. Its protein is CASSSLGGTRVYEQYF.

This chain joins TRBV6-6 and TRBJ2-5; unclear D gene. The J call is uncertain, as TRBJ2-7 better fits the DNA end. The CDR3 extends over 16 amino acids. CDR1 is MNHNY and CDR2 is SVGAGI in the germline V gene (reference sequence). The CDR3 nucleotides are TGTGCCAGCAGTTCCCCTTCCGTCACATCCAACTACGAGCAGTACTTC. Residues: CASSSPSVTSNYEQYF.

The genes are TRBV5-1 and TRBJ2-1; D is possibly TRBD2 (5 bases). With 5 bases removed from V and 3 bases from J, the gap between germline ends came to 15 bases. The CDR3 is 15 residues long. Germline assignment: CDR1 SGHRS and CDR2 YFSETQ. The CDR3 region has the DNA TGCGCCAGCAGTTACACAGCGGAGGACTACAATGAGCAGTTCTTC. It codes for CASSYTAEDYNEQFF.

The rearrangement joins TRBV5-4 to TRBJ2-7; TRBD1 is a possible D gene (7 bases). The CDR3 is made up of 15 amino acids. Germline V gene lookup returns CDR1 SGHNT and CDR2 YYREEE (reference sequence). Deletions cut 0 bases from V and 2 bases from J, with 12 bases between. CDR3: CASSLGQGGAYEQYF. The CDR3 nucleotides are TGTGCCAGCAGCTTGGGACAGGGAGGAGCCTACGAGCAGTACTTC.

The J gene is TRBJ1-5, the V gene TRBV7-6, with D tentatively TRBD1 (5 bases). Trimming removed 6 bases from V and 1 base from J, with 10 bases in between. This CDR3 comprises 14 residues. Germline V gene data show CDR1 as SGHVS and CDR2 as FNYEAQ. The DNA of the CDR3 is TGTGCCAGCAGTGACGGGGCAAGCAATCAGCCCCAGCATTTT. It yields the protein CASSDGASNQPQHF. Looking up the rest from reference TRBV7-6 and TRBJ1-5 gives the full variable domain: GAGVSQSPRYKVTKRGQDVALRCDPISGHVSLYWYRQALGQGPEFLTYFNYEAQQDKSGLPNDRFSAERPEGSISTLTIQRTEQRDSAMYRCASSDGASNQPQHFGDGTRLSIL.

The chain recombines TRBV5-5 with TRBJ2-7, with 10 bases that match TRBD1. The CDR3 extends over 16 amino acids. Trimming took 4 bases from V and 4 from J; bases not matched to a gene: 11. Germline values: CDR1 SGHKS, CDR2 YYEKEE (reference sequence). CDR3 amino acids: CASSKLTGTGAYEQYF. CDR3 bases: TGTGCCAGCAGCAAATTAACCGGGACAGGGGCTTACGAGCAGTACTTC.

The rearrangement joins TRBV5-1 to TRBJ1-3; 9 bases align to TRBD1. CDR3 length: 13 amino acids. V was clipped by 4 bases and J by 7 bases; unmatched bases: 3. Per germline, CDR1 SGHRS and CDR2 YFSETQ. The CDR3 loop reads CASSRDRENTIYF. CDR3 sequence (DNA): TGCGCCAGCAGCCGGGACAGGGAGAACACCATATATTTT.

The chain employs TRBV4-1 and TRBJ2-3, with 9 bases that match TRBD1. CDR3 length: 15 amino acids. V lost 4 bases and J lost 4; bases outside the gene matches: 6. The germline gives CDR1 MGHRA, CDR2 YSYEKL. The chain's CDR3 is CASSRTGDWADTQYF. For the CDR3, the DNA is TGCGCCAGCAGCCGGACAGGGGATTGGGCAGATACGCAGTATTTT.

The chain combines TRBV2 with TRBJ2-7, with 9 bases identical to TRBD2. After removal of 4 bases from V and 4 bases from J, the junction contained 2 bases not matched to a gene. This CDR3 region has 13 residues. The V gene's germline CDR1 is SNHLY and CDR2 FYNNEI. The CDR3 region is CASSGREGYEQYF. For the CDR3, the DNA is TGTGCCAGCAGTGGGCGGGAGGGGTACGAGCAGTACTTC.

A single count supports this clone. The rearrangement uses TRBV15 and TRBJ2-5; D is perhaps TRBD1 (5 bases). The V end lost 0 bases, the J end lost 2 bases, and 16 bases lay between the germline ends. CDR3 size: 17 residues. The V gene's germline CDR1 is LNHNV and CDR2 YYDKDF (reference sequence). The CDR3 sequence: CATSRDAVAGQQETQYF. The CDR3 bases are TGTGCCACCAGCAGAGACGCTGTTGCAGGACAACAAGAGACCCAGTACTTC.

The rearrangement joins TRBV28 to TRBJ2-5, with D hard to call. The CDR3 totals 12 residues. The germline V gene has CDR1 MDHEN and CDR2 SYDVKM. Trimming pared 6 bases from V and 5 bases from J, leaving 10 bases between. The CDR3 here is CASRETVETQYF. CDR3 bases: TGTGCCAGCAGGGAGACGGTGGAGACCCAGTACTTC.

This chain connects TRBV25-1 to TRBJ2-7; TRBD2 agrees at 7 bases. Germline V CDR1 and CDR2: MGHDK, SYGVNS. CDR3 length equals 14 residues. V lost 1 base, J lost 2 bases, and 2 bases stayed unmatched. The CDR3 coding sequence is TGTGCCAGCAGTGAATTGAGCGGGACCTACGAGCAGTACTTC. Protein sequence: CASSELSGTYEQYF.

V is TRBV6-5 and J is TRBJ1-6; D gene uncertain. The CDR3 is made up of 15 amino acids. Trimming cost V 2 bases and J 5 bases, with 10 bases left between them. Germline V gene lookup returns CDR1 MNHEY and CDR2 SVGAGI. The DNA of the CDR3 is TGTGCCAGCAGTTACGGACGTGTGGATAATTCACCCCTCCACTTT. Protein product: CASSYGRVDNSPLHF.

The rearrangement uses TRBV18 and TRBJ1-3; no clear D. This CDR3 spans 14 amino acids. Germline V gives CDR1 KGHSH, CDR2 LQKENI. The ends were cut back, 1 base at V and 3 bases at J, with 7 bases in the middle. The CDR3 sequence: CASSPQGNGNTIYF. The CDR3 DNA reads TGTGCCAGCTCACCACAGGGTAATGGAAACACCATATATTTT.

This chain's CDR3 is CASSLLTGGTGELFF. The DNA for the CDR3 is TGTGCCAGCAGCCTCCTGACAGGGGGTACCGGGGAGCTGTTTTTT. The genes are TRBV7-9 and TRBJ2-2; 9 bases line up with TRBD1. Germline-derived CDR1 and CDR2 are SEHNR and FQNEAQ (reference sequence). The CDR3 length is 15 residues. After removal of 5 bases from V and 5 bases from J, the junction contained 6 bases not matched to a gene.

V gene TRBV7-6 combines with J gene TRBJ2-5; no firm D call. V lost 6 bases, J lost 0 bases, and 8 bases lay in between. Germline CDR1 reads SGHVS; CDR2 reads FNYEAQ. This CDR3 spans 13 amino acids. The CDR3: CASRDGNQETQYF. Here the CDR3 DNA reads TGTGCCAGCAGAGACGGCAACCAAGAGACCCAGTACTTC.

V gene TRBV5-4 combines with J gene TRBJ2-3; D gene ambiguous. The CDR3 loop spans 16 amino acids. V gave up 5 bases and J gave up 0 bases, with 16 bases separating them. The V gene's germline CDR1 is SGHNT and CDR2 YYREEE (reference sequence). CDR3 residues: CASRSTGPSSTDTQYF. The DNA for the CDR3 is TGTGCCAGCAGGTCCACTGGTCCCTCTAGCACAGATACGCAGTATTTT.